This T cell receptor beta chain was recovered during a study of CD8+CD57+ T cells in acquired aplastic anemia. Overall study context: The mean DNA yield obtained from sorted CD4+ and CD8+ cells came to roughly 3.4 ug. Healthy donors yielded 9.5 million to 11 million CD4+ cell reads on average.

Trimming stripped 4 bases from V and 1 base from J, with 5 bases between. Germline V gene sequence: CDR1 SGHTA, CDR2 FQGTGA. This CDR3 is built from 14 residues. Study findings and constraints: Any difference that existed in CD8+ Simpson's diversity between patients and controls was not significant.

Profiles of TCR beta VDJ and CDR3 were generated from a genomic DNA template. TCRdb reanalysed the reads using MiXCR and keeps one entry per CDR3 protein. This sample carries more than 150,000 distinct CDR3 sequences, 40% to 55% of them seen once, and the ten largest clones take 2.5% to 3.5%. This clonotype has at least ten counts. Its antigen remains unknown. Sequences were obtained from sorted CD4+, CD8+, or CD8+CD57+ T cells (not recorded which) from PBMCs. This chain connects TRBV7-3 to TRBJ2-6; no reliable D call. This sequence was found in a human donor in good health. The CDR3 sequence is CASSSRSGANVLTF. CDR3 DNA sequence: TGTGCCAGCAGCTCCAGATCTGGGGCCAACGTCCTGACTTTC.